Detailed here is one TCR beta chain. The antigen remains unidentified. Relative to the germline gene, one junction end is altered; a read error may explain this. This sample was included in a study of T cell repertoires in aging, cancer and after chemotherapy. Study information: Donors were grouped into six age bands spanning 30 or younger through 70 or older.

TCR beta rearrangements were amplified from peripheral blood genomic DNA. Rearranged V-D-J TRB sequences were amplified with a mixed TRB-A/B primer pool. TCRdb reanalysed the multiplex PCR reads using MiXCR and keeps one entry per CDR3 protein. The sample has roughly 6,000 distinct CDR3 sequences, less than 25% seen once; the top ten hold 2.6%. Whole-study results and caveats: In cancer patients, declining TCR diversity with age involved lost richness and lost evenness. In hematological cancer patients, infiltrated lymphoid organs may have impaired thymic emigration or peripheral T cell expansion. Age-matched healthy donors had significantly more diverse, less clonal blood TCR repertoires than untreated cancer patients.

CDR3 size: 15 residues. In germline, CDR1 is SGHTA, CDR2 FQGTGA. The sequencing input was blood. J is TRBJ2-3 and V is TRBV7-3; 13 bases fit TRBD2. The receptor's source is a human donor with a blood cancer. CDR3 in DNA: TGTGTCAGCAGCCGGACTAGCGGGAGTACAGATACGCAGTATTTT. Translating gives CVSSRTSGSTDTQYF.